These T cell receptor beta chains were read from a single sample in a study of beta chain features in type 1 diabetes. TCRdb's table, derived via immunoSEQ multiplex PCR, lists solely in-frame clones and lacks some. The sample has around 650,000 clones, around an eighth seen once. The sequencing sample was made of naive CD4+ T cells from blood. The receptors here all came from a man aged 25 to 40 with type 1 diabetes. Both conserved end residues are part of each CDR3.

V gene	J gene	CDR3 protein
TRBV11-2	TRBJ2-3	CASSLSGGRADTQYF
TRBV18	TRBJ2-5	CASSPLPGRETQYF
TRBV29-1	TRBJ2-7	CSGSSGGASGEQYF
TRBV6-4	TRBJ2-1	CASSDYPGGHNEQFF
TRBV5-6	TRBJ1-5	CASRRGQGANQPQHF
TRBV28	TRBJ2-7	CASSGRISYEQYF
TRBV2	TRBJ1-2	CASRNREGYGYTF
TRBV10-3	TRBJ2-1	CAISESGGTQAFF
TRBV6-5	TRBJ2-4	CASSYSIGANRGIQYF
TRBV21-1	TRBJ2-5	CASSTKGIAGQETQYF
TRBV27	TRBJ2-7	CASSLSFLGGSEQYF
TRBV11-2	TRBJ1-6	CASTRTGNNSPLHF
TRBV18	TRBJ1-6	CASSPGDNSPLHF
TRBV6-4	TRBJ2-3	CASRPTGGPDTQYF
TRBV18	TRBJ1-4	CASSPRTSENEKLFF
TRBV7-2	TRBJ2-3	CASSPGLAGFTDTQYF
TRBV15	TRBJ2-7	CATSRDLRRDREYYEQYF
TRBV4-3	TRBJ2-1	CASSQGQGHSYNEQFF
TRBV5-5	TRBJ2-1	CASSPNPAEIHNEQFF
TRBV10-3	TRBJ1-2	CAISVTRPGGYTF
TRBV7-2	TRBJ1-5	CASSLGQGAQPQHF
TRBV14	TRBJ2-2	CASRIAGGGELFF
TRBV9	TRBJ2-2	CASGRDPNTGELFF
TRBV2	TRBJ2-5	CASRGNQETQYF
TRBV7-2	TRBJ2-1	CASSPLSGAPNEQFF
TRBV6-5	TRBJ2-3	CASSEPGDRNTQYF